What follows are 19 T cell receptor beta chains derived from one specimen sequenced in a study of cytomegalovirus exposure and HLA in healthy donors. The PCR was carried out with 60 Vbeta primers and 13 Jbeta primers. Sequenced by immunoSEQ multiplex PCR; TCRdb stores in-frame clones only, minus some. The sample has about 200,000 clones; over 75% are singletons. Sequences were obtained from PBMCs. Receptors originate from a young man in good health and CMV-seronegative.

CDR3 loop: CASSLGGAGTDTQYF. The CDR3 region has the DNA TGTGCCAGCAGCTTGGGGGGCGCGGGCACAGATACGCAGTATTTT. The chain employs TRBV5-4 and TRBJ2-3; D is possibly TRBD1 (5 bases). CDR3 length: 15 amino acids. The V gene's germline CDR1 is SGHNT and CDR2 YYREEE (reference sequence). V shed 0 bases and J shed 1 base, with 9 bases lying between them. The variable domain in full, with the rest retrieved from reference TRBV5-4 and TRBJ2-3, is ETGVTQSPTHLIKTRGQQVTLRCSSQSGHNTVSWYQQALGQGPQFIFQYYREEENGRGNFPPRFSGLQFPNYSSELNVNALELDDSALYLCASSLGGAGTDTQYFGPGTRLTVL.

This clone was recorded a few times. The rearrangement joins TRBV5-6 to TRBJ2-3; D possibly corresponds to TRBD2 (6 bases). The CDR3 extends over 12 amino acids. Germline V gene sequence: CDR1 SGHDT, CDR2 YYEEEE. The V and J ends lost 5 bases and 9 bases respectively, with 13 bases between them. This CDR3 is CASSPEGRTQYF. CDR3 nucleotides: TGTGCCAGCAGTCCTGAAGGGAGGACGCAGTATTTT.

The chain links TRBV4-3 to TRBJ1-6; no clear D gene. This CDR3 has 13 amino acids. The V and J ends lost 1 base and 9 bases respectively, with 7 bases between them. CDR1 and CDR2 from the germline V gene are LGHNA and YSLEER. The CDR3 DNA reads TGCGCCAGCAGCCAAGGCGGGCCTTCACCCCTCCACTTT. Protein sequence: CASSQGGPSPLHF.

J is TRBJ2-2 and V is TRBV9; D remains ambiguous. Germline CDR1 is SGDLS and CDR2 is YYNGEE. V lost 2 bases and J 7 bases, leaving 12 bases between the germline ends. This CDR3 is 14 amino acids long. The CDR3 DNA sequence: TGTGCCAGCAGCGTTGACTCGTTCAGCGGGGAGCTGTTTTTT. Its protein is CASSVDSFSGELFF.

The J gene is TRBJ2-7, the V gene TRBV5-5, with TRBD1 as a possible D gene (5 bases). Trimming took 4 bases from V and 3 from J, leaving 11 bases between them. Germline loops: CDR1 SGHKS, CDR2 YYEKEE (reference sequence). The CDR3 spans 13 residues. CDR3 in amino acids: CASSLRTHYEQYF. The CDR3, as DNA: TGTGCCAGCAGCCTACGGACACACTACGAGCAGTACTTC.

The V and J genes are TRBV21-1 and TRBJ1-4. TRBV21-1 is designated a pseudogene. The CDR3 loop spans 15 amino acids. CDR3: CASSKEGTPDEKLFF. CDR3 coding DNA: TGTGCCAGCAGCAAAGAAGGGACTCCGGATGAAAAACTGTTTTTT.

V gene TRBV19 combines with J gene TRBJ1-5; D gene ambiguous. Trimming cost V 4 bases and J 0 bases, with 7 bases left between them. Germline CDR1 LNHDA, CDR2 SQIVND (reference sequence). This CDR3 comprises 14 residues. The DNA of the CDR3 is TGTGCCAGTAGTACTCACAGTAGCAATCAGCCCCAGCATTTT. Its protein product is CASSTHSSNQPQHF.

The rearrangement joins TRBV5-4 to TRBJ2-3, with 9 bases identical to TRBD2. CDR1 is SGHNT, CDR2 YYREEE, per germline (reference sequence). V was pared by 3 bases and J by 6 bases, with 14 bases of the junction left unmatched. This CDR3 region has 17 residues. The CDR3 DNA sequence: TGTGCCAGCAGCTCCTTTGGCGGCGGGAGGGCCAAGGATACGCAGTATTTT. This gives the protein CASSSFGGGRAKDTQYF.

The chain combines TRBV9 with TRBJ2-1; 11 bases map to TRBD1. The CDR3 has 16 amino acids. Per the germline V gene, CDR1 is SGDLS and CDR2 is YYNGEE. V lost 0 bases to trimming and J lost 2 bases; unmatched junction nucleotides: 1. Here the CDR3 reads CASSVAGQGAYNEQFF. The CDR3 DNA follows: TGTGCCAGCAGCGTAGCGGGACAGGGGGCCTACAATGAGCAGTTCTTC.

The chain uses TRBV7-3 and TRBJ2-3, with 15 bases aligning to TRBD2. CDR1 SGHTA and CDR2 FQGTGA come from the germline V gene. CDR3 size: 15 residues. Losses at the gene ends were 11 bases for V and 4 bases for J; bases not matched to a gene: 7. CDR3 amino acids: CAGGLAGGWADTQYF. CDR3 DNA sequence: TGTGCCGGGGGACTAGCGGGAGGATGGGCAGATACGCAGTATTTT.

V is TRBV2 and J is TRBJ2-3; 7 bases are a match to TRBD1. CDR1 and CDR2 from the germline V gene are SNHLY and FYNNEI. V lost 7 bases and J lost 4; bases outside the gene matches: 8. The CDR3 is 14 residues long. CDR3 loop: CASNVGGAADTQYF. The CDR3 coding sequence is TGTGCCAGCAATGTAGGGGGCGCGGCAGATACGCAGTATTTT. The full variable domain, completed using reference TRBV2 and TRBJ2-3, is EPEVTQTPSHQVTQMGQEVILRCVPISNHLYFYWYRQILGQKVEFLVSFYNNEISEKSEIFDDQFSVERPDGSNFTLKIRSTKLEDSAMYFCASNVGGAADTQYFGPGTRLTVL.

The chain carries TRBV28 and TRBJ1-2, with D possibly matching TRBD1 (6 bases). Trimming shortened V by 1 base and J by 5 bases, and 14 bases separated the two germline ends. The germline V gene has CDR1 MDHEN and CDR2 SYDVKM. The CDR3 is 15 amino acids. The CDR3 sequence: CASSLSQSRGYGYTF. The DNA of the CDR3 is TGTGCCAGCAGTTTATCGCAGTCGAGGGGGTATGGCTACACCTTC.

This chain uses TRBV27 with TRBJ1-5; TRBD1 aligns across 7 bases. The CDR3 consists of 15 residues. J was trimmed by 2 bases and V by 6 bases; bases with no gene match: 7. Germline values: CDR1 MNHEY, CDR2 SMNVEV (reference sequence). CDR3 amino acids: CASSRSTGGNQPQHF. As DNA, the CDR3 is TGTGCCAGCAGCCGCTCCACAGGGGGCAATCAGCCCCAGCATTTT.

The chain carries TRBV7-9 and TRBJ2-1, with D possibly TRBD1 on 5 matching bases. V was cut by 5 bases and J by 6 bases, with 20 bases left in between. CDR3 length equals 16 residues. The germline gives CDR1 SEHNR, CDR2 FQNEAQ (reference sequence). The CDR3 nucleotides read TGTGCCAGCAGCCTTCCGACCAGGGTCGCTGGCAATGAGCAGTTCTTC. Translated: CASSLPTRVAGNEQFF. The entire variable domain, with the rest obtained from reference TRBV7-9 and TRBJ2-1, is as follows: DTGVSQNPRHKITKRGQNVTFRCDPISEHNRLYWYRQTLGQGPEFLTYFQNEAQLEKSRLLSDRFSAERPKGSFSTLEIQRTEQGDSAMYLCASSLPTRVAGNEQFFGPGTRLTVL.

This clone appeared once. This chain links TRBV5-1 with TRBJ2-4; 12 bases are a match to TRBD2. CDR3 length equals 16 residues. Per germline, CDR1 SGHRS and CDR2 YFSETQ. The ends lost 0 bases at V and 8 bases at J; junction bases unmatched: 6. This CDR3 is CASSLGPGLAGDIQYF. Here the CDR3 DNA reads TGCGCCAGCAGCTTGGGCCCGGGACTAGCGGGTGACATTCAGTACTTC.

The chain joins TRBV28 to TRBJ2-2; TRBD1 matches at 9 bases. The germline CDR1 and CDR2 sequences are MDHEN and SYDVKM. The CDR3 length is 15 residues. J gave up 4 bases and V 4 bases, and 4 bases lay outside the gene matches. CDR3 region: CASSSDRGVTGELFF. CDR3 bases: TGTGCCAGCAGTTCTGACAGGGGGGTCACCGGGGAGCTGTTTTTT.

This chain connects TRBV9 to TRBJ2-7; 9 nucleotides align to TRBD2. With 3 bases clipped from V and 3 bases from J, the junction kept 4 bases outside the gene matches. Looked up from germline, CDR1 is SGDLS and CDR2 is YYNGEE. CDR3 size: 14 residues. The CDR3 loop reads CASSGSGGGYEQYF. In DNA, the CDR3 is TGTGCCAGCAGCGGTAGCGGGGGAGGCTACGAGCAGTACTTC.

The chain recombines TRBV11-2 with TRBJ1-1; TRBD1 matches at 8 bases. Per the germline V gene, CDR1 is SGHAT and CDR2 is FQNNGV. V shed 5 bases, J shed 4 bases, and the junction held 6 bases outside the gene matches. The CDR3 length is 14 residues. For the CDR3, the DNA is TGTGCCAGCAGCATTACGGACAGGGCCACTGAAGCTTTCTTT. Its translation is CASSITDRATEAFF.

The chain couples TRBV4-3 to TRBJ2-1; 11 bases agree with TRBD2. CDR3 length: 18 amino acids. The V segment lost 0 bases and the J segment 8 bases; nucleotides outside the gene matches: 12. Germline V gives CDR1 LGHNA, CDR2 YSLEER. Written as DNA, the CDR3 is TGCGCCAGCAGCCAAGAACCCTCTAGCGGGGGGAAGATGCATGAGCAGTTCTTC. It codes for CASSQEPSSGGKMHEQFF.